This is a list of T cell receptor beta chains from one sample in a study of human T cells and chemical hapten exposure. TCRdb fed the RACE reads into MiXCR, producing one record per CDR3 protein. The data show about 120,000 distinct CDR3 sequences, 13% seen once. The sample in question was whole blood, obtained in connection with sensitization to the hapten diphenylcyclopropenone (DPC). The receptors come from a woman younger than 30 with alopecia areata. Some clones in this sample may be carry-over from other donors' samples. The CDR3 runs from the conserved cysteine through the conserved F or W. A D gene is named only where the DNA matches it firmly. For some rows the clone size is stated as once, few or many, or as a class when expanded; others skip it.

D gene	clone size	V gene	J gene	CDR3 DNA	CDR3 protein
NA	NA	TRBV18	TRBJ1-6	TGTGCCAGCTCACCGTCCATCGAGTCACCCCTCCACTTT	CASSPSIESPLHF
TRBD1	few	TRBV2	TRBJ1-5	TGTGCCAGCAGTGAAATTGGGACAGTCAATCAGCCCCAGCATTTT	CASSEIGTVNQPQHF
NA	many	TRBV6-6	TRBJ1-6	TGTGCCAGCAGTTACGGAGGACCTGATTCACCCCTCCACTTT	CASSYGGPDSPLHF
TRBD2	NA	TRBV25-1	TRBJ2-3	TGTGCCAGCAGTCGCCCGGGACTAGCAGCAGATACGCAGTATTTT	CASSRPGLAADTQYF
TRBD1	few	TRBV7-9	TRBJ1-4	TGTGCCAGCAGCTTCGCAACAGGGGACCTTCTGGCGCATGAAAAACTGTTTTTT	CASSFATGDLLAHEKLFF
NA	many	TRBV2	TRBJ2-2	TGTGCCAGCACCTCTTTAGGGGAGCTGTTTTTT	CASTSLGELFF
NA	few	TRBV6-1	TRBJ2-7	TGTGCCAGCAGTGAATGGGACTCCACCTACGAGCAGTACTTC	CASSEWDSTYEQYF
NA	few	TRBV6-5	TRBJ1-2	TGTGCCAGCAGTTACCACAGGGAGTCCATCTATGGCTACACCTTC	CASSYHRESIYGYTF
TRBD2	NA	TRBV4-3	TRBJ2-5	TGCGCCAGCAGCCAAGAATCGCGACTAGCGGGGGCAGAGACCCAGTACTTC	CASSQESRLAGAETQYF
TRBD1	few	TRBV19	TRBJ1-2	TGTGCCACTACGAAGCCCGGGACAGGGAACTATGGCTACACCTTC	CATTKPGTGNYGYTF
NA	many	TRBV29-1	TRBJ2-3	TGCAGCGTTGAATCAGGTTACGGGTCAGATACGCAGTATTTT	CSVESGYGSDTQYF
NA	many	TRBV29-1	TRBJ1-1	TGCAGCGTTGAGGCCGGGAGGGCCACTGAAGCTTTCTTT	CSVEAGRATEAFF
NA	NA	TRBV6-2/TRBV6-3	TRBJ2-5	TGTGCCAGCAGCCAAAAGGGCTTTGGGGAGGAGACCCAGTACTTC	CASSQKGFGEETQYF
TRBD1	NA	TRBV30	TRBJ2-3	TGTGCCTGGAGTGCACCGGGACAGGGGTCAGATACGCAGTATTTT	CAWSAPGQGSDTQYF
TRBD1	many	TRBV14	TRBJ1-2	TGTGCCAGCAGCCAAGAAACAGGGGGCTCATGGTATGGCTACACCTTC	CASSQETGGSWYGYTF